This TCR beta chain was captured by sequencing in a study of cytomegalovirus exposure and HLA in healthy donors. Study-wide points: Later analysis suggested most CMV-associated TCR beta chains were HLA-restricted. Relative to equally common others, HLA-associated TCR beta chains showed greater clonal expansion in a later analysis. Later work associated roughly 17,000 TCR beta sequences with HLA alleles at 0.05 false discovery rate.

The PCR contained 60 Vbeta and 13 Jbeta primers. The repertoire was sequenced with immunoSEQ multiplex PCR; TCRdb's copy has only in-frame clones and lacks some. The data hold about 87,000 clones, with approximately 74% observed a single time. A remark on this clone: Its antigen remains unknown.

CDR1 and CDR2 (germline): MNHEY, SVGAGI. After removal of 1 base from V and 4 bases from J, the junction contained 1 base not matched to a gene. The CDR3 totals 16 residues. Sequencing was performed on PBMCs. The sequence was collected from a man aged 30-40 years in good health and CMV-seropositive. The chain recombines TRBV6-5 with TRBJ2-2, with 12 positions matching TRBD2. CDR3 in DNA: TGTGCCAGCAGTTACTGGACTAGCGGGGTCACCGGGGAGCTGTTTTTT. Translating gives CASSYWTSGVTGELFF.